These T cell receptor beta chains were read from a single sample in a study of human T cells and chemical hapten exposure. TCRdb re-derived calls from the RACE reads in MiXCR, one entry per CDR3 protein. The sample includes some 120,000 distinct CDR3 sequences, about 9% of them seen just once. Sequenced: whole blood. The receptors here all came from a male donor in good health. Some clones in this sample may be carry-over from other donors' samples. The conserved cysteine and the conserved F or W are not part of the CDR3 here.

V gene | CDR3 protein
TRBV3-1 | ASSHLPGVGTEAF
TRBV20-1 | SARGDRGLNYGYT
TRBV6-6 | ASSRGLGEKLF
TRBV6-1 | ASSTGLAYEQY
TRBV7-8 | ASSVRDLTVYEQY
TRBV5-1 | ASSLVVGAVKEQF
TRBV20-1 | SARIHRQETQY
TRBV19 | ASSWGTVNTEAF
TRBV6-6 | ASSGSSSTDTQY
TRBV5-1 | ASSPDRVLDGYT
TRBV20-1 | SAWDYLGGKETQY
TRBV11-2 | ASSHGTASSRMHSPLH
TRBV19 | ASRPGPGDEQF
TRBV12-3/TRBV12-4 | ASSLGRGGSQPQH
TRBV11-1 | ASSLVPGQSNNEQF
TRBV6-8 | ASPTKSGVCYEQY
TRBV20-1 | SATTSGYNEQF
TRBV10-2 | ASSESGTNYGYT
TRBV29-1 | SASAGPTGELF
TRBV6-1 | ASSENYNEQF
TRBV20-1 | SARDRYYEQY
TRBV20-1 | SARKLTGEHTEAF
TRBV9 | ASSDGIGHRNTEAF
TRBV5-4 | ASSEGPSGGQETQY
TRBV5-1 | ASSLTFLGRADNEQF
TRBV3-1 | ASSQAGGSYEQY
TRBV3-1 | ASSPTPEQSLEAF
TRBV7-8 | ASSLVPGGRLIEQY
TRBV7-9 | ASSLGNKRGFYEQF
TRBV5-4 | ASSLAGRESFYEQY
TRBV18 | ASSPTNNEQF
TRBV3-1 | ASSQLGNSYNEQF
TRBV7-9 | ASSSDPQGAEAF
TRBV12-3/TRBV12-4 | ASSTQGAREPQH
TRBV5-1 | ASSLYGDNQPQH
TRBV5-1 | ASSEKLRDPDGYT
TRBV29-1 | SVEEGGARGEQY
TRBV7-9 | ASSPPLDSVNTDTQY
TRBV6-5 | ASSSRRTVRSGNTIY
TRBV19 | ASSISSGRALWNEQF
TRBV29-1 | SVAGQLSHGYT
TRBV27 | ASSGTGPQPQH
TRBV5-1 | ASSLGGADGYT
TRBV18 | ASSPTGGAGANVLT
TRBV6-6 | ASFLNTEAF
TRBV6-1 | ASKTGSGNTIY